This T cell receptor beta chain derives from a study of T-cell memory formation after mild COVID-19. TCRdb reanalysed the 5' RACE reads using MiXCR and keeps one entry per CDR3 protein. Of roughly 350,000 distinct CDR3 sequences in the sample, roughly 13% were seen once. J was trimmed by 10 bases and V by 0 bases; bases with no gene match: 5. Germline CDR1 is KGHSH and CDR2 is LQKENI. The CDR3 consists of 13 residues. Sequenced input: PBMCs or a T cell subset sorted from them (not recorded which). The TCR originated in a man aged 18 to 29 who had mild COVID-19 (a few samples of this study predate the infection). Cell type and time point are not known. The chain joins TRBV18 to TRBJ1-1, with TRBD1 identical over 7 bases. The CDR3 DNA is TGTGCCAGCTCACCACCTGGGACAGACCGAGCTTTCTTT. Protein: CASSPPGTDRAFF.